This T cell receptor (beta chain) was retrieved from a study of type 1 regulatory T cells. To note about this clonotype: What it recognizes is unknown.

Via MiXCR, TCRdb re-called the reads, giving one row per CDR3 protein. Of under 85,000 distinct CDR3 sequences listed, nearly 50% are singletons. The material sequenced was cultured non-Tr1 T cells, either the whole culture or a sorted T cell fraction (not recorded which). The source of this sequence is a human donor in good health.

CDR3 in DNA: TGCGCCAGCAGCCCGCAGGGACAGGGGAGTGGAGATACGCAGTATTTT. As protein: CASSPQGQGSGDTQYF. The chain uses TRBV5-1 and TRBJ2-3; 10 bases are shared with TRBD1. Germline V lookup: CDR1 SGHRS, CDR2 YFSETQ. V was pared by 4 bases and J by 5 bases, with 10 bases of the junction left unmatched. The CDR3 is made up of 16 amino acids. The full variable domain, with the rest looked up from reference TRBV5-1 and TRBJ2-3, is KAGVTQTPRYLIKTRGQQVTLSCSPISGHRSVSWYQQTPGQGLQFLFEYFSETQRNKGNFPGRFSGRQFSNSRSEMNVSTLELGDSALYLCASSPQGQGSGDTQYFGPGTRLTVL.